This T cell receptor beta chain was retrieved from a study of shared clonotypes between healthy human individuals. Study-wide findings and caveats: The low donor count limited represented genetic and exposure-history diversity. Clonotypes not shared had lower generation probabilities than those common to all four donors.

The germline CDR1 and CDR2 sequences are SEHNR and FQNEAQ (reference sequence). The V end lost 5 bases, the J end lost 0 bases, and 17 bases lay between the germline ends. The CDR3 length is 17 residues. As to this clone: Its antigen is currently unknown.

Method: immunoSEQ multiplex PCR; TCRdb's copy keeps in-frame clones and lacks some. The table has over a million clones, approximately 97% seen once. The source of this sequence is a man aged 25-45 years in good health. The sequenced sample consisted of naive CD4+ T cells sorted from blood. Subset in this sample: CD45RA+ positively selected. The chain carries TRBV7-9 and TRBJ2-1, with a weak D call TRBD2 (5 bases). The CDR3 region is CASSHPTRGDSYNEQFF. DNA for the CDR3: TGTGCCAGCAGCCACCCTACTCGGGGTGACTCCTACAATGAGCAGTTCTTC. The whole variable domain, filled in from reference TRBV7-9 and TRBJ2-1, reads DTGVSQNPRHKITKRGQNVTFRCDPISEHNRLYWYRQTLGQGPEFLTYFQNEAQLEKSRLLSDRFSAERPKGSFSTLEIQRTEQGDSAMYLCASSHPTRGDSYNEQFFGPGTRLTVL.